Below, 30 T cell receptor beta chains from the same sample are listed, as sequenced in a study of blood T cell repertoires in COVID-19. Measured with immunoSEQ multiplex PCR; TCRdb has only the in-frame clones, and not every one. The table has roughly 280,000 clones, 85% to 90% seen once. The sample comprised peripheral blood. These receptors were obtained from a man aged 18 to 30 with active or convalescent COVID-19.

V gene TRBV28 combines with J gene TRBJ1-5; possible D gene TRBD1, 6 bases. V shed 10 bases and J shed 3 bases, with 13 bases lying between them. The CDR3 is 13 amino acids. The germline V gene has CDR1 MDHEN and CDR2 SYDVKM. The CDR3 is CATEGGINQPQHF. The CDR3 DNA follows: TGTGCCACCGAGGGGGGGATCAATCAGCCCCAGCATTTT.

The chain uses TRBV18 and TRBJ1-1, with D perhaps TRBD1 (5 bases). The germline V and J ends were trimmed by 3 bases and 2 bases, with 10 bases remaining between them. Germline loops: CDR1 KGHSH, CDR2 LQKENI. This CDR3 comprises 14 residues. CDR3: CASSPQTDNTEAFF. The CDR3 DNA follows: TGTGCCAGCTCACCCCAGACAGATAACACTGAAGCTTTCTTT.

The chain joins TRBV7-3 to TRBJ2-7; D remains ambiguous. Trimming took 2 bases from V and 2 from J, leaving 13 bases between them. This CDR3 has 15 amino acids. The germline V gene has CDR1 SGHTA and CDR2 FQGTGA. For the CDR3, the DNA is TGTGCCAGCAGCTTACTCCGGCGCAGGACCTACGAGCAGTACTTC. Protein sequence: CASSLLRRRTYEQYF. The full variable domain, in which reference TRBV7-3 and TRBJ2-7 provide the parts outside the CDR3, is GAGVSQTPSNKVTEKGKYVELRCDPISGHTALYWYRQSLGQGPEFLIYFQGTGAADDSGLPNDRFFAVRPEGSVSTLKIQRTERGDSAVYLCASSLLRRRTYEQYFGPGTRLTVT.

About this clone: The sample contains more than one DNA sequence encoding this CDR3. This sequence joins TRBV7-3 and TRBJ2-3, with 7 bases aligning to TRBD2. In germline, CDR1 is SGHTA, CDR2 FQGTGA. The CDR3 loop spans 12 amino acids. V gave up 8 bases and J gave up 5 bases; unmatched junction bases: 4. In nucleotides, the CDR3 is TGTGCCAGCTCCTCGGGGGGAGATACGCAGTATTTT. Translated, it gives CASSSGGDTQYF.

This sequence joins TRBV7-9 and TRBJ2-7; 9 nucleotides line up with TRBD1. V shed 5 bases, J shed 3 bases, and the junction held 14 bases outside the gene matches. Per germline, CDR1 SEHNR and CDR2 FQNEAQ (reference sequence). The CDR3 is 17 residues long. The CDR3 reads CASSRGLPGQGLYEQYF. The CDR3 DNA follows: TGTGCCAGCAGCCGAGGGTTGCCGGGACAGGGCCTCTACGAGCAGTACTTC.

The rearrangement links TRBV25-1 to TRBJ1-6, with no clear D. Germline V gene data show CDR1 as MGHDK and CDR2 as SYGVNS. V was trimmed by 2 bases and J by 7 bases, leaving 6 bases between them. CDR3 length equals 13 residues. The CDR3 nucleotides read TGTGCCAGCAGTGAAGTCAGGAATTCACCCCTCCACTTT. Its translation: CASSEVRNSPLHF.

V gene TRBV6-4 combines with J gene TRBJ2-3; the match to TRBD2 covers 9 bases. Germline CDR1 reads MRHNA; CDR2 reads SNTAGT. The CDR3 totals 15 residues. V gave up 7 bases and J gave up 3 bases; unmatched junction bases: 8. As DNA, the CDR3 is TGTGCCAGCAAACCAGCGGGGGGTGCGACAGATACGCAGTATTTT. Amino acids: CASKPAGGATDTQYF.

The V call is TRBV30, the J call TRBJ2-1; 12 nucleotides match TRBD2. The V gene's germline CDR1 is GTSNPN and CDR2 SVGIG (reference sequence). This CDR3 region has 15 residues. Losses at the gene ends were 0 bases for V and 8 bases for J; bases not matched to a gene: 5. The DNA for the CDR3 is TGTGCCTGGAGTGTACCGGGACTAGCGGGTTATGAGCAGTTCTTC. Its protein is CAWSVPGLAGYEQFF. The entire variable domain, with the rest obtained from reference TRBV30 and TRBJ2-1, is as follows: SQTIHQWPATLVQPVGSPLSLECTVEGTSNPNLYWYRQAAGRGLQLLFYSVGIGQISSEVPQNLSASRPQDRQFILSSKKLLLSDSGFYLCAWSVPGLAGYEQFFGPGTRLTVL.

The CDR3, as DNA: TGTGCCAGCAGCGGACAGGGACCTTTCAAAAACATTCAGTACTTC. Translation gives CASSGQGPFKNIQYF. The chain carries TRBV2 and TRBJ2-4, with 8 bases that match TRBD1. V shed 6 bases and J 3 bases; nucleotides not matched to a gene: 7. CDR3 length: 15 amino acids. Germline-derived CDR1 and CDR2 are SNHLY and FYNNEI. Full variable domain (outside the CDR3, taken from reference TRBV2 and TRBJ2-4): EPEVTQTPSHQVTQMGQEVILRCVPISNHLYFYWYRQILGQKVEFLVSFYNNEISEKSEIFDDQFSVERPDGSNFTLKIRSTKLEDSAMYFCASSGQGPFKNIQYFGAGTRLSVL.

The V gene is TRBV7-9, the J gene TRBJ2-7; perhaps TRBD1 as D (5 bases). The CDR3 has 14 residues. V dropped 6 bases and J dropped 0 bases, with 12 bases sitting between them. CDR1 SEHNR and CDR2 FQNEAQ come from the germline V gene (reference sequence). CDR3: CASSEQEASYEQYF. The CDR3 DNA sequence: TGTGCCAGCAGTGAACAGGAAGCCTCCTACGAGCAGTACTTC.

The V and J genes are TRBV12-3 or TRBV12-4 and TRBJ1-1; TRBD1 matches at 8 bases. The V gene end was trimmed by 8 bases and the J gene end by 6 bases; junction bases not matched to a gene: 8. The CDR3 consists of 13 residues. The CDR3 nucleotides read TGTGCCAGCTTTAGGCAGGGGGCCCCTGAAGCTTTCTTT. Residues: CASFRQGAPEAFF.

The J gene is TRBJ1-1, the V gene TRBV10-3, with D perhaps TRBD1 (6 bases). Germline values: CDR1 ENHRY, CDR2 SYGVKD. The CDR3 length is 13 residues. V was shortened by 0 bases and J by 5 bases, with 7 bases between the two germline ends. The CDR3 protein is CAISESQGTEAFF. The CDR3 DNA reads TGTGCCATCAGTGAGTCACAGGGAACTGAAGCTTTCTTT.

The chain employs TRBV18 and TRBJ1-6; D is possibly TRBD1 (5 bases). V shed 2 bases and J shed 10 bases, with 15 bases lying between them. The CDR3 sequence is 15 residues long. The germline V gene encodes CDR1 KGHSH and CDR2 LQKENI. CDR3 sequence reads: CASSPNEGQNSPLHF. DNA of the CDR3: TGTGCCAGCTCACCAAACGAAGGACAAAACTCACCCCTCCACTTT.

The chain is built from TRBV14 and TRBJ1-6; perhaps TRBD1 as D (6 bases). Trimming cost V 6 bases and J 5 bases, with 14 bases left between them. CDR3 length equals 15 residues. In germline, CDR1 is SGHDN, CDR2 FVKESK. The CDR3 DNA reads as TGTGCCAGCAGTCAGCGACAGGCGAATAATTCACCCCTCCACTTT. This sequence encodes CASSQRQANNSPLHF.

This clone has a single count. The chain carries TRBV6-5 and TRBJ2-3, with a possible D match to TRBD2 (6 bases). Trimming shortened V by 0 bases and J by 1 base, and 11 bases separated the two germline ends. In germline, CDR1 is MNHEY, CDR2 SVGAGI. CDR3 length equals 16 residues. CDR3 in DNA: TGTGCCAGCAGTTACTCGACGGGGGAAGGCACAGATACGCAGTATTTT. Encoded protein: CASSYSTGEGTDTQYF.

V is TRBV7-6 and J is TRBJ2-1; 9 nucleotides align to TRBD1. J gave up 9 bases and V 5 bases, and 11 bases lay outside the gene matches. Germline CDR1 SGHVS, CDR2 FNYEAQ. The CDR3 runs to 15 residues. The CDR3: CASSRGQGFISEQFF. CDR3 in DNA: TGTGCCAGCAGCCGAGGACAGGGGTTTATCAGTGAGCAGTTCTTC.

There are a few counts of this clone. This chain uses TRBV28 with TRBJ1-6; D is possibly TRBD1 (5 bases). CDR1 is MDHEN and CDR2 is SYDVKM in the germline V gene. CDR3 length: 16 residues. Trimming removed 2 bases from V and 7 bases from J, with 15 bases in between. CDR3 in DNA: TGTGCCAGCAGTTTAGGAGGGGCCGCCGGGAATTCACCCCTCCACTTT. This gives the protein CASSLGGAAGNSPLHF. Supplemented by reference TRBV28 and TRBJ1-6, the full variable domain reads DVKVTQSSRYLVKRTGEKVFLECVQDMDHENMFWYRQDPGLGLRLIYFSYDVKMKEKGDIPEGYSVSREKKERFSLILESASTNQTSMYLCASSLGGAAGNSPLHFGNGTRLTVT.

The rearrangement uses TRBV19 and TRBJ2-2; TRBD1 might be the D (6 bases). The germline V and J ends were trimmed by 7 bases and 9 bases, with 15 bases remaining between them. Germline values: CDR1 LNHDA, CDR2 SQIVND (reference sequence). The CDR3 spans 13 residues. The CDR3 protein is CASTGVGPRELFF. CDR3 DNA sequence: TGTGCCAGTACAGGGGTGGGCCCAAGGGAGCTGTTTTTT.

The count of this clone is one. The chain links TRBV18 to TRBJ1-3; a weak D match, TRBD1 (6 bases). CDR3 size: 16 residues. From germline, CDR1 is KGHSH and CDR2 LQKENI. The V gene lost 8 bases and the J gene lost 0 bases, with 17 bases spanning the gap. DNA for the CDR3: TGTGCCAGCGCCGGGACACTCACCACCTCTGGAAACACCATATATTTT. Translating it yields CASAGTLTTSGNTIYF.

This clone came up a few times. Written as DNA, the CDR3 is TGTGCCAGCAGGGCGGGACCTGTGGGCTTTAATGAGCAGTTCTTC. Encoded protein: CASRAGPVGFNEQFF. This chain links TRBV2 with TRBJ2-1; D may be TRBD2 (6 bases). The V gene's germline CDR1 is SNHLY and CDR2 FYNNEI. Trimming took off 6 bases at V and 7 bases at J, with 19 bases between the two ends. CDR3 length: 15 amino acids.

The CDR3 nucleotides read TGTGCCAGCATATTGACTAGCGGGAGTCGCGAGCAGTTCTTC. Its protein is CASILTSGSREQFF. The V gene is TRBV7-9, the J gene TRBJ2-1, with 12 nucleotides matching TRBD2. The germline CDR1 and CDR2 sequences are SEHNR and FQNEAQ (reference sequence). CDR3 size: 14 residues. Trimming took 7 bases from V and 10 from J; bases not matched to a gene: 8.

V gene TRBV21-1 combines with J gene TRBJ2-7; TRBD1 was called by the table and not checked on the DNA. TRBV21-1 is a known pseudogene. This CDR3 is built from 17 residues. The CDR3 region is CASSKTQGKTLLYEQYF. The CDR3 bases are TGTGCCAGCAGCAAAACGCAGGGAAAAACCCTCCTTTACGAGCAGTACTTC.

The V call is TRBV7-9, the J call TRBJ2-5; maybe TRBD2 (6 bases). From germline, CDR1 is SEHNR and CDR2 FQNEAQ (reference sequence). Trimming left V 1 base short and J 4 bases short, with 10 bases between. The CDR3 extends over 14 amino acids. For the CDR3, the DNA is TGTGCCAGCAGCTTAGTACGAGCGGGAGAGACCCAGTACTTC. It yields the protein CASSLVRAGETQYF.

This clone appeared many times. This chain's CDR3 is CASSVGRAYNEQFF. CDR3 DNA sequence: TGTGCCAGCAGTGTCGGGAGGGCCTACAATGAGCAGTTCTTC. The genes are TRBV2 and TRBJ2-1; 8 bases line up with TRBD2. CDR3 length: 14 amino acids. V trimming: 4 bases; J trimming: 2 bases; junction bases outside the gene matches: 1. Per germline, CDR1 SNHLY and CDR2 FYNNEI.

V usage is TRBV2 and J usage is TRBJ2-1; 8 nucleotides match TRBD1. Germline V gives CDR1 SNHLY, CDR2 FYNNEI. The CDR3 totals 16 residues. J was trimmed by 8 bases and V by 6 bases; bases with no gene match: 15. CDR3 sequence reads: CASRFNRDRPRDEQFF. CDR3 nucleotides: TGTGCCAGCAGGTTTAATAGGGACAGGCCGAGGGATGAGCAGTTCTTC.

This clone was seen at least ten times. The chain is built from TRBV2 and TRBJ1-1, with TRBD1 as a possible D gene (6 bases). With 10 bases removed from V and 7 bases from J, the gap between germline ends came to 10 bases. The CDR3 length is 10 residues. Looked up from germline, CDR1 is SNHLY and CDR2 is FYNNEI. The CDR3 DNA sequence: TGTGCCACAACGGACAGTGAAGCTTTCTTT. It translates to CATTDSEAFF.

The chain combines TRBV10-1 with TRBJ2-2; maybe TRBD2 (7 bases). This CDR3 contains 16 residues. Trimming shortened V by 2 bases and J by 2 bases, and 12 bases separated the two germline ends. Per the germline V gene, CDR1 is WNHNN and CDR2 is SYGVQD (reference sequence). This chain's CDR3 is CASSEGGDINTGELFF. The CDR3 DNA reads TGCGCCAGCAGTGAGGGGGGGGACATAAACACCGGGGAGCTGTTTTTT.

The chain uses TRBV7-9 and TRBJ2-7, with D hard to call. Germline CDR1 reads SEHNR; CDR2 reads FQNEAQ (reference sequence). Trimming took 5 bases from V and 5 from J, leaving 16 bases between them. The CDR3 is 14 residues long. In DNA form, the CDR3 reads TGTGCCAGCAGCAACAGTCTGGGCATTGACGAGCAGTACTTC. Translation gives CASSNSLGIDEQYF.

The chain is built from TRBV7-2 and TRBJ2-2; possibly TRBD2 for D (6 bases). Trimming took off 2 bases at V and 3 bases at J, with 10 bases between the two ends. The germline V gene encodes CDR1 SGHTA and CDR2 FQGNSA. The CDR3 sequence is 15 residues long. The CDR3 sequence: CASSLFGGYTGELFF. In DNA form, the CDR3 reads TGTGCCAGCAGCTTATTCGGGGGTTACACCGGGGAGCTGTTTTTT.

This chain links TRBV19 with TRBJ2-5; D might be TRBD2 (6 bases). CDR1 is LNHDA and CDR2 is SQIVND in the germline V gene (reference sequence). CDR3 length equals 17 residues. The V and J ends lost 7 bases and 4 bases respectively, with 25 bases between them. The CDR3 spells CASNPGVGLLSRETQYF. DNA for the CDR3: TGTGCCAGTAATCCTGGGGTGGGACTCTTGTCCAGAGAGACCCAGTACTTC. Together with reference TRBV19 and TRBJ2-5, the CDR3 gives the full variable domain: DGGITQSPKYLFRKEGQNVTLSCEQNLNHDAMYWYRQDPGQGLRLIYYSQIVNDFQKGDIAEGYSVSREKKESFPLTVTSAQKNPTAFYLCASNPGVGLLSRETQYFGPGTRLLVL.